Listed here is a single T cell receptor beta chain. What it binds is unknown. The CDR3 length is 16 residues. J lost 2 bases, V lost 4 bases, and 8 bases had no gene match. Germline lookup yields CDR1 SGHRS and CDR2 YFSETQ. The sample originates from a study of CD8 T cells in ankylosing spondylitis. Quantitative 5'-RACE with molecular barcodes was used to make the TCR beta libraries. Each CDR3 protein is one row after TCRdb ran MiXCR on the 5' RACE reads. The sample has about 700,000 distinct CDR3 sequences; roughly 19% are singletons. Findings and caveats of the study: Reported data indicate significant enrichment of disease-linked clones within matched ankylosing spondylitis synovial fluid. About 8 highly homologous variants made up a TCR beta motif that seemed to typify ankylosing spondylitis blood.

The chain has TRBV5-1 and TRBJ2-7; 11 nucleotides align to TRBD1. The sequencing sample was made of blood, either unsorted or a sorted T cell fraction (not recorded which). The receptor was isolated from a male donor with ankylosing spondylitis. This CDR3 reads CASSPGPGQGAYEQYF. The CDR3 DNA sequence: TGCGCCAGCAGCCCCGGCCCGGGACAGGGGGCCTACGAGCAGTACTTC.